This T cell receptor (beta chain) was observed in a study of chemoradiotherapy in HPV16-positive cancers. The germline V gene encodes CDR1 SGHAT and CDR2 FQNNGV. The CDR3 is 16 residues long. After removal of 5 bases from V and 3 bases from J, the junction contained 8 bases not matched to a gene. Using immunoSEQ multiplex PCR, the repertoire was profiled, and TCRdb retains in-frame clones only, with some absent. Of about a thousand clones in the sample, over 65% are singletons; the top ten hold roughly 6.1%. This TCR derives from a human donor with HPV-associated anogenital cancer. This material consisted of tumor tissue, taken from a patient who underwent chemoradiotherapy. The V call is TRBV11-2, the J call TRBJ2-7; 12 bases agree with TRBD2. Here the CDR3 reads CASSVQTSGGLYEQYF. CDR3 sequence (DNA): TGTGCCAGCAGCGTCCAGACTAGCGGGGGCCTCTACGAGCAGTACTTC.